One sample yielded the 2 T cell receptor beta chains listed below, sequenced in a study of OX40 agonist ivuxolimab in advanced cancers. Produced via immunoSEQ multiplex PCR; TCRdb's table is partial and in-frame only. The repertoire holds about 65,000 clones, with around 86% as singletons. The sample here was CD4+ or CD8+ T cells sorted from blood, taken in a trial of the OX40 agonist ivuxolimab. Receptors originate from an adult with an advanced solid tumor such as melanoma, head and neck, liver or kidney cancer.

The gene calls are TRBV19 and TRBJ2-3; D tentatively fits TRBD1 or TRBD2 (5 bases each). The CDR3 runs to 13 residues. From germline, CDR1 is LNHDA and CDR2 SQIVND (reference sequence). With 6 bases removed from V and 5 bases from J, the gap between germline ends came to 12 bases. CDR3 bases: TGTGCCAGTAGCGGGGCTTGGGGAGATACGCAGTATTTT. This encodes CASSGAWGDTQYF.

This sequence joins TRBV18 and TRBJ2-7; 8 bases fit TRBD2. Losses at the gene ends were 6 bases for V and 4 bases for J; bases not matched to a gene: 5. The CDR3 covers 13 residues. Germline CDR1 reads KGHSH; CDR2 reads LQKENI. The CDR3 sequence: CASSGGGEYEQYF. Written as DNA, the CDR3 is TGTGCCAGCTCCGGGGGGGGAGAATACGAGCAGTACTTC.